These 6 T cell receptor beta chains came from one sample sequenced in a study of cytomegalovirus exposure and HLA in healthy donors listed by TCRdb under 2017. Library preparation was by the immunoSEQ multiplex PCR assay. For the multiplex PCR, a mixture combining 60 forward primers for TCR Vbeta segments and 13 reverse primers for TCR Jbeta segments was used. What TCRdb holds here is the immuneACCESS table cut down to in-frame rearrangements. Part of the clones is not present; checked against another copy, under half of the missing clones reflect an unresolved V gene, and the others are unexplained. The sample table contains about 90,000 clones; only one count was recorded for around 85% of them. The ten most abundant clones make up about 2.9% of the sample. The sample consisted of PBMCs. The receptors originated from a man aged 25-45 years in good health and CMV-seronegative.

This chain links TRBV25-1 with TRBJ1-2; no firm D call. The CDR3 totals 13 residues. V lost 8 bases and J lost 1, with 11 bases in between. Per the germline V gene, CDR1 is MGHDK and CDR2 is SYGVNS. CDR3 protein: CASQQEGNYGYTF. DNA for the CDR3: TGTGCCAGCCAACAAGAGGGTAACTATGGCTACACCTTC.

This clone occurred a few times. The chain couples TRBV7-9 to TRBJ1-2; 9 bases match TRBD1. CDR1 is SEHNR and CDR2 is FQNEAQ in the germline V gene (reference sequence). The CDR3 runs 17 residues. The V and J ends lost 2 bases and 6 bases, in that order; junction bases with no gene match: 13. CDR3 bases: TGTGCCAGCAGCTTACTGGTAAATTCGGGACAGGGCCATGGCTACACCTTC. Its translation: CASSLLVNSGQGHGYTF.

This clone was picked up a small number of times. This chain joins TRBV19 and TRBJ1-1; TRBD1 might be the D (5 bases). The ends were cut back, 2 bases at V and 3 bases at J, with 10 bases in the middle. This CDR3 comprises 14 residues. Germline V gene sequence: CDR1 LNHDA, CDR2 SQIVND (reference sequence). The CDR3 DNA reads TGTGCCAGTAGTATATGGGAAGGGGACACTGAAGCTTTCTTT. Translating gives CASSIWEGDTEAFF.

The chain has TRBV6-5 and TRBJ1-2; D is possibly TRBD1 (6 bases). V lost 7 bases to trimming and J lost 3 bases, with 15 bases between them. Germline values: CDR1 MNHEY, CDR2 SVGAGI. The CDR3 extends over 14 amino acids. CDR3 in DNA: TGTGCCAGCAAGGCAAGGGACAAGGACTATGGCTACACCTTC. Protein product: CASKARDKDYGYTF.

J is TRBJ1-2 and V is TRBV9; TRBD1 agrees at 7 bases. Germline-derived CDR1 and CDR2 are SGDLS and YYNGEE. This CDR3 spans 14 amino acids. J gave up 5 bases and V 4 bases, and 8 bases lay outside the gene matches. CDR3 residues: CASSTPDRRYGYTF. Written as DNA, the CDR3 is TGTGCCAGCAGCACCCCGGACAGGAGATATGGCTACACCTTC.

The table lists this clone with a count of one. This chain uses TRBV5-6 with TRBJ1-2; the D gene is possibly TRBD1 (5 bases). Germline assignment: CDR1 SGHDT and CDR2 YYEEEE. Trimming stripped 0 bases from V and 5 bases from J, with 14 bases between. CDR3 size: 15 residues. As DNA, the CDR3 is TGTGCCAGCAGCTTGGGGTCGCGGGGCCTTTATGGCTACACCTTC. Translation gives CASSLGSRGLYGYTF.